This paragraph reports one TCR gamma chain. Its target is unknown. A read error may produce the germline difference seen at one junction end. The sorted cells were CD3+ Vdelta1+ Vdelta2- thymocytes from alphabeta-depleted thymus. Sequences come from RNA converted to cDNA by reverse transcription. Multiplex PCR used pooled V-gene forward primers and a constant-region reverse primer to amplify CDR3s. TCRdb reprocessed the multiplex PCR reads using CATT. The sample lists over 20,000 gamma-chain clones; roughly 13% were seen once. Germline V gene lookup returns CDR1 EGSTGY and CDR2 YDSYTSSV. The CDR3 sequence is 17 residues long. The sample belongs to a study of Vδ1+ human thymocytes. Whole-study results and caveats: Bulk repertoire data may be misinterpreted because of unexpected Vdelta2 sequences. About 20% of thymic delta-chain sequences were Vdelta2, with few Vdelta3, unlike blood Vdelta1+ controls. Thymic TRG and TRD repertoires appeared highly polyclonal. TRD repertoires were essentially private, unlike widely shared TRG clonotypes.

V and J are TRGV4 and TRGJP2. The clonotype comes from a child under two years old who had congenital heart surgery. Sequencing was performed on Vdelta1+ gamma-delta thymocytes from the thymus. The sample's subset: FACS-sorted CD3+ TCRalphabeta- TCRVdelta1+ TCRVdelta2- thymocytes. The CDR3 coding sequence is TGTGCCACCTGGAATGGGCCCCACAATAGTAGTGATTGGATCAAGACGTTT. This gives the protein CATWNGPHNSSDWIKTF.